This T cell receptor beta chain was profiled in a study of blood T cells in healthy people across ages. Then a second PCR, running about 6 to 11 cycles, was carried out with a sample-barcoded 5' primer and a J-beta primer mix. TCRdb reprocessed the 5' RACE reads with MiXCR, giving one entry per CDR3 protein. The sample includes more than 450,000 distinct CDR3 sequences, about a quarter of them seen just once. Trimming pared 0 bases from V and 8 bases from J, leaving 10 bases between. This CDR3 has 13 residues. The germline V gene encodes CDR1 DFQATT and CDR2 SNEGSKA (reference sequence). These sequences were also reported in another study, on T cells of mothers and their children. Per that study: Detection yielded no persistent microchimeric T cell clones.

The sequence came from a boy between 2 and 10 years old in good health. This sequence joins TRBV20-1 and TRBJ2-2; D is ambiguous. The sequencing input was blood. CDR3 in amino acids: CSAREVLGGELFF. CDR3 in DNA: TGCAGTGCTAGAGAGGTCCTTGGGGGGGAGCTGTTTTTT.